The present TCR beta chain was sequenced within a study of blood T cell repertoires in COVID-19. Study in general: Samples taken during acute and convalescent COVID-19 were collected in the United States, Italy and Spain. PBMCs, B-cell-depleted T cells, or T cells were the source of the cDNA or gDNA that made up the material.

Authors' data handling: Amplified reference gene primers provided the basis for estimating nucleated cell counts. Profiled with immunoSEQ multiplex PCR; TCRdb holds only in-frame clones, not every one. From that table come the V and J calls and clone size; the DNA was used to work out D and trimming. The sample shows about 290,000 clones, roughly 89% of them seen only once. The germline V and J ends were trimmed by 8 bases and 2 bases, with 15 bases remaining between them. Looked up from germline, CDR1 is SNHLY and CDR2 is FYNNEI. This CDR3 has 14 amino acids. V gene TRBV2 combines with J gene TRBJ1-1; tentatively, D is TRBD1 (6 bases). The sequence was obtained from a woman between 25 and 40 years old with active or convalescent COVID-19. Source material: peripheral blood. The CDR3 DNA sequence: TGTGCCAGCTCGCTTCAGGGGAGTAACACTGAAGCTTTCTTT. It codes for CASSLQGSNTEAFF.